The T cell receptor (beta chain) described here comes from a study of blood T cells in healthy people across ages. A word on this clonotype: Its antigen is undetermined.

The length of the CDR3 is 15 residues. Trimming left V 4 bases short and J 4 bases short, with 15 bases between. A sample-barcoded 5' primer and a J-beta primer mix were used in a second PCR of about 7 to 11 cycles. Through a template-switch adaptor with 12 random nucleotides, each cDNA molecule received a tag. TCRdb reprocessed the 5' RACE reads via MiXCR and lists one record per CDR3 protein. The table includes approximately 830,000 distinct CDR3 sequences, approximately 65% detected once. The extraction recovered at least 5.5 micrograms of total RNA per sample. Whole-study results and caveats: Estimates drawn from one million T cells were deemed to understate diversity. Observed TCR beta diversity showed a strong correlation with the percentage of naive T cells as measured by flow cytometry.

The rearrangement links TRBV12-3 or TRBV12-4 to TRBJ2-3, with D perhaps matching TRBD1 (5 bases). The specimen sequenced was blood. The sequence derives from a man aged 25 to 40 in good health. The chain's CDR3 is CASSSILDKADTQYF. CDR3 DNA sequence: TGTGCCAGCAGTTCGATTTTGGACAAAGCAGATACGCAGTATTTT.